This record concerns one T cell receptor (beta chain) sequence. Its specificity is not known. The data were taken from a study of immune cell composition in non-small cell lung cancer. Points from the study as a whole: In adenocarcinoma, maximal tumour-associated clone frequency tracked TIL tumour reactivity. Top 10 clone scores and clonality were higher in squamous than adenocarcinoma. Squamous carcinomas (about 75%) more often had tumour-associated clones >0.5% than adenocarcinomas (33%).

Genomic DNA came from frozen unsorted single-cell suspensions. This CDR3 comprises 17 residues. Per the germline V gene, CDR1 is SGDLS and CDR2 is YYNGEE. The ends were cut back, 3 bases at V and 4 bases at J, with 20 bases in the middle. Sequencing was performed with immunoSEQ multiplex PCR; in TCRdb, only in-frame clones are kept and a portion is missing. The sample yields 5,100 or so clones, 80% to 90% seen once. Input material: lung tumor tissue. V is TRBV9 and J is TRBJ2-1; a weak D match, TRBD2 (5 bases). The source of this sequence is a human donor with non-small cell lung cancer. The CDR3 DNA reads as TGTGCCAGCAGCGCGCACATCAGCGGATTTCATTACAATGAGCAGTTCTTC. It translates to CASSAHISGFHYNEQFF.